A single sample gave rise to the 10 T cell receptor beta chains below, sequenced in a study of blood T cell repertoires in COVID-19. TCRdb's table, derived via immunoSEQ multiplex PCR, lists solely in-frame clones and lacks some. Of tens of thousands of clones in the sample, about 73% are singletons; the top ten hold 35% to 45%. Sample: peripheral blood. The receptor source for this set is a woman between 70 and 85 years old with acute or convalescent COVID-19.

The V and J genes are TRBV18 and TRBJ2-3, with D unresolved. The CDR3 length is 13 residues. V lost 3 bases to trimming and J lost 3 bases, with 7 bases between them. Germline V gives CDR1 KGHSH, CDR2 LQKENI. DNA of the CDR3: TGTGCCAGCTCACCCCCCTTGACAGATACGCAGTATTTT. Protein product: CASSPPLTDTQYF.

The V and J genes are TRBV6-2 or TRBV6-3 and TRBJ1-5, with a weak D call TRBD1 (5 bases). Germline values: CDR1 MNHEY, CDR2 SVGEGT. This CDR3 has 14 amino acids. V was cut by 2 bases and J by 6 bases, with 11 bases left in between. The CDR3 here is CASSYRRGRQPQHF. CDR3 DNA sequence: TGTGCCAGCAGTTACAGGAGGGGACGTCAGCCCCAGCATTTT.

The V and J genes are TRBV30 and TRBJ1-6; D is ambiguous. In germline, CDR1 is GTSNPN, CDR2 SVGIG (reference sequence). V was cut by 7 bases and J by 7 bases, with 14 bases left in between. CDR3 size: 13 residues. The CDR3 nucleotides are TGTGCCTTGGAGTGGGTACGGAATTCACCCCTCCACTTT. The encoded protein is CALEWVRNSPLHF.

This clone was detected only once. CDR3 sequence: CSVAGQGYGYTF. As DNA, the CDR3 is TGCAGCGTGGCTGGACAGGGGTATGGCTACACCTTC. The chain joins TRBV29-1 to TRBJ1-2, with 9 positions matching TRBD1. V shed 6 bases and J 5 bases; nucleotides not matched to a gene: 4. This CDR3 has 12 amino acids. Looked up from germline, CDR1 is SQVTM and CDR2 is ANQGSEA.

J is TRBJ1-1 and V is TRBV20-1; D not resolved. V was pared by 5 bases and J by 5 bases, with 9 bases between. CDR3 length: 11 amino acids. Germline V gene data show CDR1 as DFQATT and CDR2 as SNEGSKA (reference sequence). CDR3 in DNA: TGCAGTGCTCCCCGGGGAACTGAAGCTTTCTTT. This codes for CSAPRGTEAFF.

This chain joins TRBV2 and TRBJ1-2, with 7 nucleotides matching TRBD1. The trim removed 5 bases at V and 4 bases at J, leaving 7 bases unmatched. CDR1 is SNHLY, CDR2 FYNNEI, per germline. The CDR3 is made up of 14 amino acids. The CDR3 spells CASSPDRAGYGYTF. As DNA, the CDR3 is TGTGCCAGCAGTCCCGACAGGGCTGGCTATGGCTACACCTTC.

This clone was picked up a small number of times. The chain employs TRBV7-2 and TRBJ2-5; D is unresolved. Trimming cost V 1 base and J 5 bases, with 8 bases left between them. The CDR3 has 13 residues. Germline assignment: CDR1 SGHTA and CDR2 FQGNSA. The CDR3 protein is CASSLVARETQYF. The CDR3 nucleotides are TGTGCCAGCAGCTTAGTAGCTCGGGAGACCCAGTACTTC.

This chain connects TRBV6-5 to TRBJ1-3, with a weak D call TRBD1 (6 bases). Germline CDR1 MNHEY, CDR2 SVGAGI. The CDR3 is 14 amino acids. V lost 5 bases to trimming and J lost 4 bases, with 12 bases between them. The CDR3 here is CASSQGSSGNTIYF. The CDR3 DNA reads as TGTGCCAGCAGTCAGGGGTCGTCCGGAAACACCATATATTTT.

The V call is TRBV5-1, the J call TRBJ1-6; D might be TRBD1 (5 bases). The CDR3 has 14 residues. V was cut by 0 bases and J by 10 bases, with 11 bases left in between. The germline gives CDR1 SGHRS, CDR2 YFSETQ. CDR3 sequence reads: CASSLAGVKSPLHF. As DNA, the CDR3 is TGCGCCAGCAGCTTGGCGGGGGTAAAATCACCCCTCCACTTT.

The chain couples TRBV6-5 to TRBJ2-1, with D perhaps matching TRBD2 (5 bases). CDR1 MNHEY and CDR2 SVGAGI come from the germline V gene. V was clipped by 7 bases and J by 4 bases, with 11 bases between them. This CDR3 is built from 13 residues. CDR3 residues: CASKSGLYNEQFF. DNA for the CDR3: TGTGCCAGCAAAAGCGGTCTATACAATGAGCAGTTCTTC.